The clone carrying this TCR beta chain showed up just a few times. Its matching antigen is unknown. V shed 3 bases and J shed 2 bases, with 13 bases lying between them. This CDR3 region has 15 residues. One entry per CDR3 protein, called by TCRdb with MiXCR from the 5' RACE reads. The sample has about 240,000 distinct CDR3 sequences, approximately 12% seen once; the top ten hold under 7%. The data derive from a study of CD8 T cells in ankylosing spondylitis. Points from the study as a whole: Eight highly homologous variants formed a TCR beta motif that appeared characteristic of ankylosing spondylitis blood. From matched ankylosing spondylitis synovial fluid, disease-linked clones were reportedly recovered at significantly enriched levels. In reactive arthritis synovial fluid and blood, some motif variants had been reported before. A CD8+ phenotype characterized the disease-linked clones, which were relatively rare in peripheral blood.

The receptor was isolated from a male donor with ankylosing spondylitis or in good health (not recorded which). The chain has TRBV12-3 or TRBV12-4 and TRBJ2-5; D remains ambiguous. Sequencing was done on a sample of blood, either unsorted or a sorted T cell fraction (not recorded which). The CDR3 loop reads CASSFFMSSQETQYF. CDR3 nucleotide sequence: TGTGCCAGCAGTTTCTTTATGAGCAGTCAAGAGACCCAGTACTTC.